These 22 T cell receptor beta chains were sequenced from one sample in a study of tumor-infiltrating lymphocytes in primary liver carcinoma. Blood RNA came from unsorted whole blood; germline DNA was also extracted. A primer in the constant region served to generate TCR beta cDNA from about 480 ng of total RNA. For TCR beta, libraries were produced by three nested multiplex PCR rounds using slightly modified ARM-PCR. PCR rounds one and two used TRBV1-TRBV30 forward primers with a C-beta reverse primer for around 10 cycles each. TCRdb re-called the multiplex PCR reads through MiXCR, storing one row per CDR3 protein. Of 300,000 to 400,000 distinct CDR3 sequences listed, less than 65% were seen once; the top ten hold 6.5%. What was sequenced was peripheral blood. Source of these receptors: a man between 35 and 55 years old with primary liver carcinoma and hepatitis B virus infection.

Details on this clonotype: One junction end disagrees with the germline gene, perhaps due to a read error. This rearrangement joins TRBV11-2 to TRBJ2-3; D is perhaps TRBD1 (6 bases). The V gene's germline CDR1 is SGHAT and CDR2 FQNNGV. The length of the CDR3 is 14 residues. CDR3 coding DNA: TGTGCCAGCAGCTTATCCAGGGACACAGATACGCAGTGTTTT. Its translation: CASSLSRDTDTQCF.

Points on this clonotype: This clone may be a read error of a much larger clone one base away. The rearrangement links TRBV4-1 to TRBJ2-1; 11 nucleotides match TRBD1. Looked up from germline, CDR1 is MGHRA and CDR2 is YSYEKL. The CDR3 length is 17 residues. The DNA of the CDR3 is TGCGCCAGCCGCCAACAAGCCCCGGGACAGGGGGTCTATGAGCAGTTCTTC. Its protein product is CASRQQAPGQGVYEQFF.

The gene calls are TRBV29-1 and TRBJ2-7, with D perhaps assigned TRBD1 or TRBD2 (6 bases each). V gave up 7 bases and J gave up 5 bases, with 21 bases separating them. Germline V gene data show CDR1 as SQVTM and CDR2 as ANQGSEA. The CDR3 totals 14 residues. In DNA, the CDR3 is TGCAGCGCTGCATGGAGGGCGAGGGGGGACGAGCAGTACTTC. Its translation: CSAAWRARGDEQYF.

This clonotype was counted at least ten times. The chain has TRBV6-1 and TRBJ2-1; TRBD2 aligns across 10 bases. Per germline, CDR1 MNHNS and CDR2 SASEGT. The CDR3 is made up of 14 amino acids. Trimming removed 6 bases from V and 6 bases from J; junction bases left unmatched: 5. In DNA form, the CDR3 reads TGTGCCAGCAGGACTAGCGGGCTGAGCAATGAGCAGTTCTTC. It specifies CASRTSGLSNEQFF.

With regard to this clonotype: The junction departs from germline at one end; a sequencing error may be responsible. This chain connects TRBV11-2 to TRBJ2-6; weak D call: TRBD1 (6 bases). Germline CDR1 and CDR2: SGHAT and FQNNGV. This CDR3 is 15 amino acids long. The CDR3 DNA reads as TGTGCCAGCAGCCTGGACAGCTCTGGGACCAATGTCCCGACTTTC. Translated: CASSLDSSGTNVPTF.

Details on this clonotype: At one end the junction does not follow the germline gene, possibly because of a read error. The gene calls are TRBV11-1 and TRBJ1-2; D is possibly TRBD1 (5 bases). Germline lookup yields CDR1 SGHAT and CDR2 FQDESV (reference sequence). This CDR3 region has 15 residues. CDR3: CASSLASAGGFGYTF. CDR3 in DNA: TGTGCCAGCAGCTTAGCTTCGGCCGGGGGTTTTGGCTACACGTTC.

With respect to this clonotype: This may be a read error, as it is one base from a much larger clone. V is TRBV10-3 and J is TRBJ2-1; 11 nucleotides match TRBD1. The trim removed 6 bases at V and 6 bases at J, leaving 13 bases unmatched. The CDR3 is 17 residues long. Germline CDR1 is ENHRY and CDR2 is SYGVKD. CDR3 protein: CAIRFSPGTGGSNEQFF. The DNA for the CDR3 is TGTGCCATCAGGTTTAGCCCCGGGACAGGGGGTTCCAATGAGCAGTTCTTC.

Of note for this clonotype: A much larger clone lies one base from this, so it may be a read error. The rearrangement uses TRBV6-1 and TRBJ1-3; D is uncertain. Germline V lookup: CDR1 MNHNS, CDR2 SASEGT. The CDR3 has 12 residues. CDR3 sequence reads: CASSELGALPYF. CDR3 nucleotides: TGTGCCAGCAGTGAACTTGGAGCACTTCCTTACTTT.

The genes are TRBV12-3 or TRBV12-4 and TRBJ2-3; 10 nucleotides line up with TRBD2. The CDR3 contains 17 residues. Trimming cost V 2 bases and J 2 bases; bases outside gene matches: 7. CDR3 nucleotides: TGTGCCAGCAGTTTATATCGGACTAGCGGACCCACAGATACGCAGTATTTT. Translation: CASSLYRTSGPTDTQYF.

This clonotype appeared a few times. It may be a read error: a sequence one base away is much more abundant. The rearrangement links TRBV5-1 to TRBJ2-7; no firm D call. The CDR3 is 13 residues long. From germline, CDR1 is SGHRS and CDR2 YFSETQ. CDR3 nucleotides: TGCGCCAGCAACTTGCTGGGTAGCTACGAGCAGTACTTC. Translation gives CASNLLGSYEQYF. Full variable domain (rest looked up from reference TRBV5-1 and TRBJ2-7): KAGVTQTPRYLIKTRGQQVTLSCSPISGHRSVSWYQQTPGQGLQFLFEYFSETQRNKGNFPGRFSGRQFSNSRSEMNVSTLELGDSALYLCASNLLGSYEQYFGPGTRLTVT.

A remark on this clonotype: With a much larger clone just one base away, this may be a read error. The CDR3 DNA reads TGTGCCAGCAGCCAAGATCCCAAAGGAGGGGTAGTCTACGGGCAGTACTTC. Translating gives CASSQDPKGGVVYGQYF. The V and J genes are TRBV4-2 and TRBJ2-7, with a tentative D call TRBD2 (6 bases). The CDR3 has 17 amino acids. Germline CDR1 and CDR2: LGHNA and YNFKEQ.

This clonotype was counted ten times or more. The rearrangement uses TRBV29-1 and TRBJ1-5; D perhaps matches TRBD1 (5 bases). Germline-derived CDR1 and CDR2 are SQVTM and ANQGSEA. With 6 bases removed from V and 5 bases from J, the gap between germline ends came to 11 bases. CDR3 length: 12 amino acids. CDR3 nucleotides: TGCAGCGTAGGGGACGGGGATCAGCCCCAGCATTTT. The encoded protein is CSVGDGDQPQHF.

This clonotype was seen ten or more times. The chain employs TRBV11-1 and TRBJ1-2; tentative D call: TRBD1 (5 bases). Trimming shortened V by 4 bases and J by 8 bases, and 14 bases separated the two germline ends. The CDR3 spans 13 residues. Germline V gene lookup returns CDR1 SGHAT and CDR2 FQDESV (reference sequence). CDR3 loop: CASSSGTPHGYTF. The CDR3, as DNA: TGTGCCAGCAGCTCCGGGACTCCGCACGGCTACACCTTC.

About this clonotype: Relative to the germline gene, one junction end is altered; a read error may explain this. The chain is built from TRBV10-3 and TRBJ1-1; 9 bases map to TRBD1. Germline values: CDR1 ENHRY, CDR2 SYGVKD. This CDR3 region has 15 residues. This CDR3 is CPISEVQGAGTEAFF. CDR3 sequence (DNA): TGTCCCATCAGTGAAGTACAGGGGGCTGGGACTGAAGCTTTCTTT.

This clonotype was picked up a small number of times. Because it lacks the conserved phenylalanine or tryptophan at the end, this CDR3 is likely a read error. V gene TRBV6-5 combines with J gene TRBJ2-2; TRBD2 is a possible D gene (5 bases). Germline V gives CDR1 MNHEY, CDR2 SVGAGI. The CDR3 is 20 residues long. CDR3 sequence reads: CASRKLVSDWWGSNTVELFS. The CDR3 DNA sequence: TGTGCCAGCAGGAAACTAGTGTCCGATTGGTGGGGATCGAACACCGTGGAGCTGTTTTCT.

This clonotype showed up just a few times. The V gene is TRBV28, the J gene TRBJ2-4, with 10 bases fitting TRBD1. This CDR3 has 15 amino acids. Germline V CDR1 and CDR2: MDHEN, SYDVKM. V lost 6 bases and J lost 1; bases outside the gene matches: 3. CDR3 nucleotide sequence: TGTGCCAGCAGGACAGGGGGCTCGGCCAAAAACATTCAGTACTTC. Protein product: CASRTGGSAKNIQYF. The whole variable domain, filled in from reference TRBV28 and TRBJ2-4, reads DVKVTQSSRYLVKRTGEKVFLECVQDMDHENMFWYRQDPGLGLRLIYFSYDVKMKEKGDIPEGYSVSREKKERFSLILESASTNQTSMYLCASRTGGSAKNIQYFGAGTRLSVL.

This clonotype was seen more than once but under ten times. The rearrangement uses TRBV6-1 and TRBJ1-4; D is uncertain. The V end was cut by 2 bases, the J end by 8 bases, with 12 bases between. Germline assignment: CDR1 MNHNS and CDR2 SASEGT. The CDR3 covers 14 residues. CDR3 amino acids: CASSEWLPEEKLFF. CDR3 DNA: TGTGCCAGCAGTGAATGGCTACCGGAGGAAAAACTGTTTTTT.

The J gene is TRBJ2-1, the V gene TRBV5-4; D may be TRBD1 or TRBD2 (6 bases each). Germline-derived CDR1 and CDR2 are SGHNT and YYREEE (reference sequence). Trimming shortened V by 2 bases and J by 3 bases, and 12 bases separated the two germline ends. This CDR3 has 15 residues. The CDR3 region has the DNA TGTGCCAGCAGCTTAGGGGGGTCCCACTACAATGAGCAGTTCTTC. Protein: CASSLGGSHYNEQFF.

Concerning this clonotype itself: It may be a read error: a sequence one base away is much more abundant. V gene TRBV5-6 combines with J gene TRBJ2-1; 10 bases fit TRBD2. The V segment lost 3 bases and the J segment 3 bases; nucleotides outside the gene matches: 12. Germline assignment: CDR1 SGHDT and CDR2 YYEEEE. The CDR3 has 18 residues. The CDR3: CASSSGGELAGNYNEQFF. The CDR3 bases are TGTGCCAGCAGCTCGGGGGGAGAACTAGCGGGAAACTACAATGAGCAGTTCTTC.

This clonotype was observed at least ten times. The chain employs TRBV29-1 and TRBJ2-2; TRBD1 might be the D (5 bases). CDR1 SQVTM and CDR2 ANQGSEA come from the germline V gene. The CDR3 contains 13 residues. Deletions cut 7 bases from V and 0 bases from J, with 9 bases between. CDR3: CSADRSNTGELFF. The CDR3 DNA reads TGCAGCGCCGACAGATCGAACACCGGGGAGCTGTTTTTT.

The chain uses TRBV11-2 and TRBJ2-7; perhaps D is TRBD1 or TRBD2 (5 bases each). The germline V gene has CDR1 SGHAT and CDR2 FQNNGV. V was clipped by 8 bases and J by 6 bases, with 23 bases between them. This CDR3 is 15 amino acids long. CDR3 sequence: CASGPDVGVSGEQYF. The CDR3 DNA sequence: TGTGCCAGCGGCCCAGATGTGGGGGTTTCAGGCGAGCAGTACTTC.

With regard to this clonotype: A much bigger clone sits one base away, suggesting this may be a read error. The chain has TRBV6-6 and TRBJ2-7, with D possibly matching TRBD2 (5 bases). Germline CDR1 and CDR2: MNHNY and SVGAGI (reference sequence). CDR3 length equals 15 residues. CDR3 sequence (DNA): TGTGCCAACAGTTACTCCCCGGCGCTAGCCGACGAGCAGTACTTC. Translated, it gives CANSYSPALADEQYF.